These 26 T cell receptor beta chains originate from one sample sequenced in a study of CD8 T cells in ankylosing spondylitis. From the 5' RACE reads, TCRdb called clonotypes with MiXCR, one entry per CDR3 protein. The data show a few hundred thousand distinct CDR3 sequences, with around a tenth seen just once and roughly 9.2% held by the top ten. The sample comprised blood, either unsorted or a sorted T cell fraction (not recorded which). These receptors all come from a female donor with ankylosing spondylitis or in good health (not recorded which).

At least ten counts were recorded for this clonotype. The chain employs TRBV29-1 and TRBJ1-4; D is ambiguous. Trimming left V 7 bases short and J 5 bases short, with 11 bases between. The V gene's germline CDR1 is SQVTM and CDR2 ANQGSEA. The CDR3 totals 12 residues. The CDR3 region is CSAGGGNEKLFF. CDR3 nucleotide sequence: TGCAGCGCTGGTGGAGGAAATGAAAAACTGTTTTTT.

In this sample, this clonotype turned up many times. CDR3 DNA: TGTGCCAGCAGGGAGAGGGGCAGGGTCCATTCACCCCTCCACTTT. This gives the protein CASRERGRVHSPLHF. The V gene is TRBV12-3 or TRBV12-4, the J gene TRBJ1-6; possible D gene TRBD1, 5 bases. V lost 6 bases and J lost 8, with 17 bases in between. The CDR3 has 15 residues.

This clonotype came up many times. CDR3 sequence reads: CASRKNYEQYF. CDR3 coding DNA: TGCGCCAGCAGGAAAAACTACGAGCAGTACTTC. The J gene is TRBJ2-7, the V gene TRBV5-1; unclear D gene. V lost 5 bases, J lost 3 bases, and 6 bases lay in between. The CDR3 totals 11 residues. The germline V gene encodes CDR1 SGHRS and CDR2 YFSETQ.

This clonotype was counted at least ten times. This chain connects TRBV6-2 or TRBV6-3 to TRBJ2-1; D is uncertain. The V gene's germline CDR1 is MNHEY and CDR2 SVGEGT. Trimming left V 2 bases short and J 4 bases short, with 18 bases between. This CDR3 has 17 residues. This CDR3 is CASSYGRQSPFYNEQFF. In DNA, the CDR3 is TGTGCCAGCAGTTACGGTCGGCAGTCTCCCTTTTACAATGAGCAGTTCTTC.

This clonotype occurred many times. This chain connects TRBV10-3 to TRBJ2-1; D may correspond to TRBD1 or TRBD2 (5 bases each). This CDR3 spans 16 amino acids. Trimming removed 2 bases at V and 4 bases at J, with 15 bases between. Germline V lookup: CDR1 ENHRY, CDR2 SYGVKD. Here the CDR3 DNA reads TGTGCCATCAGTGAGACACTGTGGGACCTATACAATGAGCAGTTCTTC. The encoded protein is CAISETLWDLYNEQFF.

In its sample, this clonotype was seen a few times. The rearrangement links TRBV7-9 to TRBJ2-3; 8 bases are shared with TRBD2. V lost 7 bases to trimming and J lost 4 bases; unmatched junction nucleotides: 10. The germline V gene has CDR1 SEHNR and CDR2 FQNEAQ (reference sequence). The CDR3 covers 15 residues. CDR3 DNA sequence: TGTGCCAGCACGTTCGGCGGGGGGCCCTCAGATACGCAGTATTTT. This gives the protein CASTFGGGPSDTQYF. Combining the CDR3 with reference TRBV7-9 and TRBJ2-3 gives the whole variable domain DTGVSQNPRHKITKRGQNVTFRCDPISEHNRLYWYRQTLGQGPEFLTYFQNEAQLEKSRLLSDRFSAERPKGSFSTLEIQRTEQGDSAMYLCASTFGGGPSDTQYFGPGTRLTVL.

This clonotype was recorded at least ten times. The gene calls are TRBV12-3 or TRBV12-4 and TRBJ1-6, with 7 bases aligning to TRBD1. The CDR3 runs to 13 residues. V shed 5 bases and J 14 bases; nucleotides not matched to a gene: 9. CDR3 DNA sequence: TGTGCCAGCAGTACCCGGGACAGAACGGCCCTCCACTTT. Translating it yields CASSTRDRTALHF.

This clonotype was seen repeatedly, ten times or more. The chain recombines TRBV12-3 or TRBV12-4 with TRBJ2-3; D not certain. Trimming left V 5 bases short and J 0 bases short, with 18 bases between. The CDR3 totals 17 residues. CDR3 DNA: TGTGCCAGCAGTCCCTCGGGTGTGGCGGTGAGCACAGATACGCAGTATTTT. Translation gives CASSPSGVAVSTDTQYF.

This clonotype was seen many times. The V and J genes are TRBV11-2 and TRBJ2-1, with 8 bases aligning to TRBD2. CDR1 SGHAT and CDR2 FQNNGV come from the germline V gene. Trimming cost V 5 bases and J 6 bases; bases outside gene matches: 12. The CDR3 runs to 16 residues. CDR3 sequence: CASSQLAGKGSNEQFF. The CDR3 DNA reads TGTGCCAGCAGCCAGTTAGCGGGAAAAGGGAGCAATGAGCAGTTCTTC.

Only a few counts were recorded for this clonotype. This chain joins TRBV20-1 and TRBJ2-1; D unresolved. Trimming removed 5 bases at V and 2 bases at J, with 16 bases between. The V gene's germline CDR1 is DFQATT and CDR2 SNEGSKA (reference sequence). This CDR3 has 15 amino acids. The DNA of the CDR3 is TGCAGTGCTTCTCACACTATCGACGCCTACAATGAGCAGTTCTTC. It yields the protein CSASHTIDAYNEQFF.

V usage is TRBV5-1 and J usage is TRBJ2-3; 9 bases align to TRBD2. Germline loops: CDR1 SGHRS, CDR2 YFSETQ. The CDR3 contains 16 residues. V lost 0 bases and J lost 5; bases outside the gene matches: 7. CDR3 nucleotides: TGCGCCAGCAGCTTGGATGGCGGGGGGGCAGGAGATACGCAGTATTTT. Its translation: CASSLDGGGAGDTQYF.

There are many counts of this clonotype. This sequence joins TRBV5-8 and TRBJ2-7; 11 bases map to TRBD2. This CDR3 region has 17 residues. V was pared by 4 bases and J by 0 bases, with 9 bases of the junction left unmatched. The germline CDR1 and CDR2 sequences are SGHTS and YDEGEE. CDR3 region: CASSKNPTSGISYEQYF. The CDR3 nucleotides read TGTGCCAGCAGCAAAAACCCGACTAGCGGGATCTCCTACGAGCAGTACTTC.

This clonotype occurred a few times. V and J are TRBV18 and TRBJ2-1; TRBD2 agrees at 9 bases. V lost 2 bases and J lost 9; bases outside the gene matches: 8. Germline V gene lookup returns CDR1 KGHSH and CDR2 LQKENI. CDR3 length: 15 amino acids. CDR3 protein: CASSPEVAGAVEQFF. Here the CDR3 DNA reads TGTGCCAGCTCACCAGAAGTAGCGGGAGCGGTTGAGCAGTTCTTC.

CDR3 in amino acids: CASSLSFRYSRDRGTEAFF. The CDR3, as DNA: TGTGCCAGCAGTTTGTCATTCCGTTATTCCCGAGACAGGGGCACTGAAGCTTTCTTT. V usage is TRBV27 and J usage is TRBJ1-1; 8 bases line up with TRBD1. The CDR3 spans 19 residues. Germline V CDR1 and CDR2: MNHEY, SMNVEV (reference sequence). With V trimmed by 3 bases and J by 4 bases, 19 bases remained unmatched.

This clonotype was counted between two and nine times. This chain joins TRBV5-1 and TRBJ1-2; D is unclear. Germline CDR1 and CDR2: SGHRS and YFSETQ. The CDR3 runs 15 residues. V was cut by 3 bases and J by 7 bases, with 19 bases left in between. CDR3 DNA: TGCGCCAGCAGCTCCAACGGCGGGATAGGTCCTGGCTACACCTTC. Protein: CASSSNGGIGPGYTF.

This clonotype was seen repeatedly, ten times or more. The V and J genes are TRBV12-3 or TRBV12-4 and TRBJ2-7; TRBD2 matches at 9 bases. This CDR3 is 14 amino acids long. V trimming: 6 bases; J trimming: 2 bases; junction bases outside the gene matches: 5. The CDR3 region has the DNA TGTGCCAGCAGCTTGACTAGCGGTACCTACGAGCAGTACTTC. Translating it yields CASSLTSGTYEQYF.

The sample holds a few counts of this clonotype. The chain employs TRBV5-1 and TRBJ2-1; D is perhaps TRBD1 (7 bases). The CDR3 runs to 14 residues. Germline CDR1 is SGHRS and CDR2 is YFSETQ. V was cut by 1 base and J by 5 bases, with 10 bases left in between. CDR3 in DNA: TGCGCCAGCAGCTTGTTCAGGGGGGACAATGAGCAGTTCTTC. Translated: CASSLFRGDNEQFF.

In this sample, this clonotype turned up many times. The J gene is TRBJ2-7, the V gene TRBV29-1; no definite D call. Germline V lookup: CDR1 SQVTM, CDR2 ANQGSEA. V was cut by 6 bases and J by 2 bases, with 8 bases left in between. The CDR3 is 11 amino acids. This CDR3 is CSVTHAYEQYF. CDR3 nucleotide sequence: TGCAGCGTGACTCATGCCTACGAGCAGTACTTC.

This sequence joins TRBV7-3 and TRBJ2-1; D not certain. The germline V and J ends were trimmed by 1 base and 7 bases, with 8 bases remaining between them. The V gene's germline CDR1 is SGHTA and CDR2 FQGTGA. This CDR3 is 13 amino acids long. CDR3 protein: CASSLSRPNEQFF. The DNA of the CDR3 is TGTGCCAGCAGCTTAAGTAGGCCAAATGAGCAGTTCTTC.

The rearrangement uses TRBV20-1 and TRBJ1-1; 7 bases map to TRBD1. V lost 6 bases to trimming and J lost 1 base; unmatched junction nucleotides: 11. The CDR3 is made up of 15 amino acids. Germline-derived CDR1 and CDR2 are DFQATT and SNEGSKA (reference sequence). The CDR3 protein is CSASILGTANTEAFF. Here the CDR3 DNA reads TGCAGTGCCTCAATTCTCGGGACAGCGAACACTGAAGCTTTCTTT.

V usage is TRBV5-1 and J usage is TRBJ1-4; TRBD1 aligns across 8 bases. V lost 3 bases, J lost 11 bases, and 12 bases stayed unmatched. The CDR3 sequence is 15 residues long. Germline V gives CDR1 SGHRS, CDR2 YFSETQ. CDR3 loop: CASSWGQDRAEKLFF. The DNA for the CDR3 is TGCGCCAGCAGCTGGGGACAGGACAGGGCAGAGAAACTGTTTTTT.

Details on this clonotype: Just one base apart from a much larger clone, this may be a read error. The gene calls are TRBV5-1 and TRBJ2-3, with 9 bases lining up with TRBD2. CDR1 and CDR2 from the germline V gene are SGHRS and YFSETQ. CDR3 size: 15 residues. CDR3 sequence (DNA): TGCGTCAGCAGCTTGGCCGCGACTAGCGGAGATACGCAGTATTTT. Translated: CVSSLAATSGDTQYF.

This clonotype was seen many times. This sequence joins TRBV27 and TRBJ2-1; D gene ambiguous. This CDR3 spans 16 amino acids. V gave up 5 bases and J gave up 2 bases, with 16 bases separating them. Germline lookup yields CDR1 MNHEY and CDR2 SMNVEV (reference sequence). The CDR3 loop reads CASSTRPYPPYNEQFF. CDR3 in DNA: TGTGCCAGCAGTACCAGACCGTACCCCCCCTACAATGAGCAGTTCTTC.

Many counts were recorded for this clonotype. The chain recombines TRBV20-1 with TRBJ2-3; D is perhaps TRBD2 (6 bases). Deletions cut 3 bases from V and 0 bases from J, with 10 bases between. This CDR3 contains 14 residues. Germline V gives CDR1 DFQATT, CDR2 SNEGSKA (reference sequence). The CDR3 region has the DNA TGCAGTGCTAGGGCTAGCGTGAGCACAGATACGCAGTATTTT. It specifies CSARASVSTDTQYF.

This rearrangement joins TRBV18 to TRBJ1-5; TRBD1 matches 7 bases. Germline trimming cut 3 bases from V and 0 bases from J; bases unmatched to any gene: 11. Germline values: CDR1 KGHSH, CDR2 LQKENI. This CDR3 is 18 amino acids long. CDR3 in DNA: TGTGCCAGCTCACCTTTTCGGACAGGAGCAAATAGCAATCAGCCCCAGCATTTT. Translated, it gives CASSPFRTGANSNQPQHF.

This clonotype turned up a few times. The J gene is TRBJ2-2, the V gene TRBV7-3, with D possibly matching TRBD1 (6 bases). The CDR3 length is 14 residues. V lost 1 base and J lost 7, with 10 bases in between. Germline CDR1 and CDR2: SGHTA and FQGTGA. The CDR3 region is CASSLNRVDGELFF. In DNA, the CDR3 is TGTGCCAGCAGCTTAAACAGGGTTGACGGGGAGCTGTTTTTT.